This T cell receptor beta chain was found in a study of T-cell reconstitution after alpha-beta-depleted transplantation in children. Library preparation (for TCRbeta) was performed with unique molecular identifiers. Using its own MiXCR run on the PCR reads, TCRdb lists one record per CDR3 protein. The sample lists about 540,000 distinct CDR3 sequences; 18% were seen once. Trimming stripped 2 bases from V and 7 bases from J, with 18 bases between. Germline V gives CDR1 SQVTM, CDR2 ANQGSEA. The CDR3 extends over 15 amino acids. This clonotype was seen repeatedly, ten times or more. This chain joins TRBV29-1 and TRBJ2-1, with D perhaps TRBD2 (6 bases). The receptor's source is a human donor who donated a stem cell graft to a child with acute lymphoblastic leukemia. The sample here was PBMCs from the stem cell graft donor, taken from the stem cell graft. The CDR3 coding sequence is TGCAGCGTTGAAATGGCGGGAAGGGTACGTAATGAGCAGTTCTTC. Protein sequence: CSVEMAGRVRNEQFF.